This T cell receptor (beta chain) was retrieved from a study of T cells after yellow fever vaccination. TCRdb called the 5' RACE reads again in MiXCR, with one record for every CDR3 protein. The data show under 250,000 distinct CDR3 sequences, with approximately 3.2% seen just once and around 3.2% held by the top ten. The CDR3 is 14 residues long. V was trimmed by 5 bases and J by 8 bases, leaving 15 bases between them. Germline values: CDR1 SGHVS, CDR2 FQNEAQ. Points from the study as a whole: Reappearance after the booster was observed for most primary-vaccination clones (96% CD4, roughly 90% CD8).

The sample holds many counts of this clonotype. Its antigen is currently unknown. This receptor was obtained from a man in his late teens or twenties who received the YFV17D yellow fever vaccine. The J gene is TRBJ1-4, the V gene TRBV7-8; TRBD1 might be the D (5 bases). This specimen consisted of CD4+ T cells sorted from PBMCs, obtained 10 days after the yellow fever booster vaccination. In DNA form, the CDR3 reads TGTGCCAGCAGCGAGGACACGGGCCGCGAAAAACTGTTTTTT. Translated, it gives CASSEDTGREKLFF.